This T cell receptor (beta chain) was documented in a study of beta chain features in type 1 diabetes. General study points: Sampled from patients, naive, central memory and Treg TCRB repertoires appeared more similar than those sampled from healthy donors.

This clone turned up a few times. Its antigen is still unknown. CDR1 is LNHDA and CDR2 is SQIVND in the germline V gene (reference sequence). V lost 8 bases to trimming and J lost 4 bases, with 9 bases between them. This CDR3 region has 12 residues. CD4+ cells of the naive, central memory, regulatory and stem cell-like memory types were sorted via CD45RO/CCR7/CD25/CD127/CD95/CD27. Expressed TCRB transcripts were sequenced because the entire RNA isolate underwent reverse transcription. The method was immunoSEQ multiplex PCR; TCRdb's version includes in-frame clones alone and lacks a portion of them. The data hold about 140,000 clones, with around 9.3% observed a single time.

The sequenced sample consisted of naive CD4+ T cells from blood. The TCR was taken from a man aged 18 to 30 in good health. The rearrangement joins TRBV19 to TRBJ1-5, with D possibly being TRBD1 (6 bases). CDR3 bases: TGTGCCAGTTTACAGGGTAATCAGCCCCAGCATTTT. Residues: CASLQGNQPQHF.